The rows below give T cell receptor beta chains drawn from one sample of a study of cytomegalovirus exposure and HLA in healthy donors. The method was immunoSEQ multiplex PCR; TCRdb's version includes in-frame clones alone and lacks a portion of them. The data hold 50,000 or so clones, with 77% observed a single time. Sequencing used PBMCs. These receptors originate from a female donor in good health and CMV-seronegative. Both conserved end residues are part of each CDR3. A D gene is named only where the DNA matches it firmly. Clone size is stated in some rows and not others, as once, few, many or a class when expanded.

j_gene	d_gene	v_gene	abundance	CDR3aa	CDR3nt
TRBJ1-5	-	TRBV7-2	-	CASSLGAQPQHF	TGTGCCAGCAGCTTAGGCGCTCAGCCCCAGCATTTT
TRBJ2-5	TRBD1	TRBV4-1	-	CASSQGLTGGHETQYF	TGCGCCAGCAGCCAAGGTTTGACAGGGGGCCACGAGACCCAGTACTTC
TRBJ2-1	-	TRBV11-2	-	CASSLGPRLAEQFF	TGTGCCAGCAGCTTAGGGCCCCGATTGGCTGAGCAGTTCTTC
TRBJ2-1	-	TRBV9	once	CASSVGGGTTYNEQFF	TGTGCCAGCAGCGTAGGGGGGGGGACAACCTACAATGAGCAGTTCTTC
TRBJ2-3	-	TRBV6-1	-	CASSQQGSDTQYF	TGTGCCAGCAGCCAACAGGGTTCAGATACGCAGTATTTT
TRBJ2-1	-	TRBV28	once	CASRGGGPANEQFF	TGTGCCAGCAGAGGGGGGGGGCCGGCAAATGAGCAGTTCTTC
TRBJ2-5	-	TRBV5-1	few	CASSLGDTPETQYF	TGCGCCAGCAGCTTGGGGGACACTCCGGAGACCCAGTACTTC
TRBJ1-5	TRBD1	TRBV10-3	-	CAISPGQGPQHF	TGTGCCATCAGCCCGGGACAGGGCCCCCAGCATTTT
TRBJ2-1	-	TRBV13	-	CASSLSEYNEQFF	TGTGCCAGCAGCTTATCGGAGTACAATGAGCAGTTCTTC
TRBJ2-3	TRBD1	TRBV5-1	-	CASSRDRLTDTQYF	TGCGCCAGCAGCCGGGACAGGCTCACAGATACGCAGTATTTT
TRBJ1-6	-	TRBV30	-	CAWKGQGNSPLHF	TGTGCCTGGAAAGGGCAGGGGAATTCACCCCTCCACTTT
TRBJ2-1	-	TRBV19	few	CASSRGPVINEQFF	TGTGCCAGTAGTAGGGGGCCAGTGATCAATGAGCAGTTCTTC
TRBJ1-1	TRBD1	TRBV5-1	-	CASSGGDRGDTEAFF	TGCGCCAGCAGCGGAGGGGACAGGGGTGACACTGAAGCTTTCTTT
TRBJ1-2	-	TRBV19	few	CASSIDREGGYTF	TGTGCCAGTAGTATAGACAGGGAGGGCGGCTACACCTTC
TRBJ2-3	TRBD2	TRBV11-3	-	CASSGGGSTDTQYF	TGTGCCAGCAGCGGGGGGGGTAGCACAGATACGCAGTATTTT
TRBJ1-2	TRBD1	TRBV19	-	CASRSPGQGWSGYTF	TGTGCCAGTAGGAGTCCGGGACAGGGATGGTCTGGCTACACCTTC
TRBJ2-5	-	TRBV6-6	-	CATSGMQTQYF	TGTGCCACTTCGGGAATGCAGACCCAGTACTTC
TRBJ2-7	-	TRBV6-5	few	CASSSGAALYEEQYF	TGTGCCAGCAGTTCGGGAGCGGCGCTCTACGAGGAGCAGTACTTC
TRBJ2-7	-	TRBV25-1	-	CASSDATSLDEQYF	TGTGCCAGCAGTGACGCGACAAGCTTAGACGAGCAGTACTTC
TRBJ1-6	TRBD1	TRBV30	few	CAWGTGGSPLHF	TGTGCCTGGGGGACAGGGGGGTCCCCCCTCCACTTT
TRBJ1-1	TRBD1	TRBV2	-	CASSANQGAAEAFF	TGTGCCAGCAGTGCTAATCAGGGGGCGGCTGAAGCTTTCTTT
TRBJ2-1	TRBD2	TRBV4-1	few	CASSPEEGGRDYNEQFF	TGCGCCAGCAGCCCCGAAGAGGGCGGGAGGGATTACAATGAGCAGTTCTTC
TRBJ1-1	-	TRBV7-2	-	CASSLAPNTEAFF	TGTGCCAGCAGCTTAGCCCCTAACACTGAAGCTTTCTTT
TRBJ1-4	-	TRBV19	-	CASTSLDGGATNEKLFF	TGTGCCAGTACCTCCCTAGACGGCGGTGCAACTAATGAAAAACTGTTTTTT
TRBJ2-5	-	TRBV7-6	-	CASSPTPGETQYF	TGTGCCAGCAGCCCAACCCCGGGGGAGACCCAGTACTTC
TRBJ1-2	-	TRBV6-6	-	CASSLDTGQSGYTF	TGTGCCAGCAGTCTCGACACTGGACAATCTGGCTACACCTTC
TRBJ2-1	-	TRBV4-3	few	CASSQDSRSVHEQFF	TGCGCCAGCAGCCAAGATTCGCGGTCCGTCCATGAGCAGTTCTTC
TRBJ2-1	-	TRBV28	-	CASRDPRDSSYNEQFF	TGTGCCAGCAGGGATCCCCGGGATTCATCCTACAATGAGCAGTTCTTC
TRBJ2-2	TRBD1	TRBV4-2	-	CASSPGQGNTGELFF	TGTGCCAGCAGCCCGGGACAGGGAAACACCGGGGAGCTGTTTTTT
TRBJ2-1	TRBD2	TRBV18	-	CASSLRLAEYNEQFF	TGTGCCAGCTCATTGAGGCTAGCGGAATACAATGAGCAGTTCTTC
TRBJ2-5	TRBD1	TRBV4-1	-	CASSQGLTGTDKETQYF	TGCGCCAGCAGCCAAGGTCTGACGGGGACAGATAAAGAGACCCAGTACTTC
TRBJ2-7	TRBD1	TRBV25-1	-	CASSDSTDRDYEQYF	TGTGCCAGCAGTGACTCGACGGACAGGGACTACGAGCAGTACTTC
TRBJ1-4	TRBD1	TRBV6-1	few	CASSDTGTGYEKLFF	TGTGCCAGCAGTGATACCGGGACAGGGTACGAAAAACTGTTTTTT
TRBJ1-2	-	TRBV2	-	CASRETATAYGYTF	TGTGCCAGCAGAGAGACAGCCACAGCCTATGGCTACACCTTC
TRBJ1-2	-	TRBV19	-	CASSSQVYGYTF	TGTGCCAGTAGTTCCCAGGTCTATGGCTACACCTTC
TRBJ2-3	-	TRBV7-9	-	CASSSGADTQYF	TGTGCCAGCAGCTCAGGGGCAGATACGCAGTATTTT
TRBJ2-1	TRBD2	TRBV5-1	-	CASSFFSSGGSYNEQFF	TGCGCCAGCAGCTTTTTTTCTAGCGGGGGCTCCTACAATGAGCAGTTCTTC
TRBJ1-1	-	TRBV29-1	-	CSTRQELYTEAFF	TGCAGCACCCGACAGGAGCTCTACACTGAAGCTTTCTTT
TRBJ2-7	TRBD1	TRBV30	-	CACDGGQGYSYEQYF	TGTGCCTGTGACGGGGGACAGGGTTATTCCTACGAGCAGTACTTC
TRBJ1-4	-	TRBV7-9	few	CASSLSQAPNEKLFF	TGTGCCAGCAGCTTAAGTCAGGCGCCGAATGAAAAACTGTTTTTT
TRBJ2-7	TRBD1	TRBV28	-	CASNTVQGAGYEQYF	TGTGCCAGCAATACAGTCCAGGGGGCGGGATACGAGCAGTACTTC
TRBJ2-3	-	TRBV7-7	-	CASSTGSTDTQYF	TGTGCTAGCAGTACGGGGAGCACAGATACGCAGTATTTT
TRBJ1-2	TRBD1	TRBV27	-	CASSLRGGLGGYTF	TGTGCCAGCAGTTTGCGAGGGGGCCTTGGTGGCTACACCTTC
TRBJ1-4	-	TRBV30	-	CAWSPGAGSNEKLFF	TGTGCCTGGAGCCCGGGCGCGGGGTCTAATGAAAAACTGTTTTTT
TRBJ1-4	TRBD1	TRBV7-9	-	CASSLVGTGPEKLFF	TGTGCCAGCAGCTTAGTCGGGACAGGGCCCGAAAAACTGTTTTTT
TRBJ1-1	TRBD1	TRBV10-1	-	CASSVYPGQGNTEAFF	TGCGCCAGCAGTGTATACCCTGGACAGGGGAACACTGAAGCTTTCTTT
TRBJ2-7	TRBD1	TRBV2	-	CASGPTGGEQYF	TGTGCCAGCGGGCCGACAGGGGGCGAGCAGTACTTC
TRBJ2-3	TRBD2	TRBV6-4	-	CASSPGTSETDTQYF	TGTGCCAGCAGTCCCGGGACTAGCGAGACAGATACGCAGTATTTT
TRBJ2-3	TRBD2	TRBV28	-	CASSSSGIDTQYF	TGTGCCAGCAGTTCGAGCGGGATTGATACGCAGTATTTT
TRBJ1-4	-	TRBV10-3	-	CAISESRNEKLFF	TGTGCCATCAGTGAGTCTCGGAATGAAAAACTGTTTTTT
TRBJ2-1	TRBD2	TRBV7-9	-	CASSLGASGGAKQPNEQFF	TGTGCCAGCAGCTTAGGAGCTAGCGGGGGGGCGAAGCAACCCAATGAGCAGTTCTTC
TRBJ2-7	-	TRBV27	-	CASSLRFTPTQGSYEQYF	TGTGCCAGCAGTTTAAGATTTACCCCGACACAGGGATCCTACGAGCAGTACTTC
TRBJ2-5	-	TRBV7-9	-	CASSLTSGTQETQYF	TGTGCCAGCAGCTTAACTTCGGGAACCCAAGAGACCCAGTACTTC
TRBJ1-5	TRBD1	TRBV6-1	-	CASSVLDRATLSNQPQHF	TGTGCCAGCAGTGTCTTAGACAGGGCTACCCTTAGCAATCAGCCCCAGCATTTT
TRBJ2-3	-	TRBV21-1	-	CASSKGGTLHTDTQYF	TGTGCCAGCAGCAAAGGAGGAACACTGCACACAGATACGCAGTATTTT